These 29 T cell receptor beta chains were all obtained from the same sample, sequenced in a study of cytomegalovirus exposure and HLA in healthy donors. The PCR ran on 60 Vbeta and 13 Jbeta primers. Clones were read by immunoSEQ multiplex PCR, and TCRdb kept only the in-frame ones, dropping some. The sample includes about 190,000 clones, approximately 86% of them seen just once. Material for sequencing was PBMCs. The receptors come from a woman aged 25 to 39 in good health and CMV-seronegative.

Only a few counts were recorded for this clone. The rearrangement joins TRBV29-1 to TRBJ2-5; 10 nucleotides line up with TRBD2. V shed 6 bases, J shed 3 bases, and the junction held 4 bases outside the gene matches. This CDR3 contains 13 residues. Germline V gives CDR1 SQVTM, CDR2 ANQGSEA. The DNA of the CDR3 is TGCAGCGTCGTCCTAGCGGGAGAAGAGACCCAGTACTTC. This encodes CSVVLAGEETQYF.

CDR3 region: CASSWTGSRSDTQYF. CDR3 DNA: TGTGCCAGTAGCTGGACAGGGTCTAGGTCGGATACGCAGTATTTT. The V and J genes are TRBV19 and TRBJ2-3, with 8 bases lining up with TRBD1. The CDR3 is 15 amino acids. The V and J ends lost 6 bases and 6 bases, in that order; junction bases with no gene match: 11. The germline CDR1 and CDR2 sequences are LNHDA and SQIVND (reference sequence).

The chain employs TRBV7-6 and TRBJ2-1; D is possibly TRBD2 (6 bases). V was trimmed by 5 bases and J by 9 bases, leaving 14 bases between them. The CDR3 length is 13 residues. Germline V gives CDR1 SGHVS, CDR2 FNYEAQ. The CDR3 loop reads CASSDMGGSEQFF. The CDR3 nucleotides are TGTGCCAGCAGCGATATGGGGGGAAGTGAGCAGTTCTTC.

The chain recombines TRBV4-1 with TRBJ2-1; TRBD2 matches 10 bases. The junction had 7 bases not matched to a gene; V was cut back by 5 bases and J by 6 bases. The CDR3 runs to 15 residues. The germline V gene has CDR1 MGHRA and CDR2 YSYEKL. The CDR3 nucleotides are TGCGCCAGCAGCTCCTCTAGCGGGAGAGGCAATGAGCAGTTCTTC. This encodes CASSSSSGRGNEQFF.

V is TRBV2 and J is TRBJ2-2, with 13 bases identical to TRBD2. The CDR3 spans 17 residues. CDR1 is SNHLY, CDR2 FYNNEI, per germline. After removal of 5 bases from V and 6 bases from J, the junction contained 9 bases not matched to a gene. The DNA for the CDR3 is TGTGCCAGCAGTCTACTAGCGGGGGGGCTAGTCGCCGGGGAGCTGTTTTTT. Translated: CASSLLAGGLVAGELFF.

This chain links TRBV9 with TRBJ2-5; 11 nucleotides align to TRBD1. The CDR3 is 15 amino acids. With 0 bases clipped from V and 5 bases from J, the junction kept 3 bases outside the gene matches. The germline CDR1 and CDR2 sequences are SGDLS and YYNGEE. This CDR3 reads CASSVEWTGGETQYF. CDR3 nucleotides: TGTGCCAGCAGCGTAGAGTGGACAGGGGGCGAGACCCAGTACTTC.

The chain uses TRBV7-3 and TRBJ2-7; the D gene is possibly TRBD2 (6 bases). The V gene lost 6 bases and the J gene lost 3 bases, with 9 bases spanning the gap. The CDR3 spans 12 residues. In germline, CDR1 is SGHTA, CDR2 FQGTGA. DNA of the CDR3: TGTGCCAGCAGGGGGGGTGTCTACGAGCAGTACTTC. This translates into CASRGGVYEQYF. Full variable domain (outside the CDR3, taken from reference TRBV7-3 and TRBJ2-7): GAGVSQTPSNKVTEKGKYVELRCDPISGHTALYWYRQSLGQGPEFLIYFQGTGAADDSGLPNDRFFAVRPEGSVSTLKIQRTERGDSAVYLCASRGGVYEQYFGPGTRLTVT.

V usage is TRBV11-2 and J usage is TRBJ2-7; TRBD2 aligns across 7 bases. V trimming: 5 bases; J trimming: 0 bases; junction bases outside the gene matches: 7. Germline-derived CDR1 and CDR2 are SGHAT and FQNNGV. The CDR3 has 15 residues. CDR3 nucleotides: TGTGCCAGCAGCCGCTGGACGGGGGGCTCCTACGAGCAGTACTTC. It is translated as CASSRWTGGSYEQYF.

This chain links TRBV9 with TRBJ1-2; D remains ambiguous. The CDR3 spans 14 residues. Germline V gene lookup returns CDR1 SGDLS and CDR2 YYNGEE. V shed 0 bases and J shed 7 bases, with 13 bases lying between them. DNA for the CDR3: TGTGCCAGCAGCGTAGATCCAGGACTGTCTGGCTACACCTTC. Its protein product is CASSVDPGLSGYTF.

The DNA of the CDR3 is TGTGCCAGCAGCGCCCCGCTTGTTAGCGGGGGGGCCAGGAATGAGCAGTTCTTC. It encodes CASSAPLVSGGARNEQFF. The V and J genes are TRBV9 and TRBJ2-1; 11 nucleotides line up with TRBD2. CDR3 length equals 18 residues. Per the germline V gene, CDR1 is SGDLS and CDR2 is YYNGEE. The V gene end was trimmed by 3 bases and the J gene end by 7 bases; junction bases not matched to a gene: 15.

V and J are TRBV29-1 and TRBJ2-5; D is perhaps TRBD1 (5 bases). CDR1 SQVTM and CDR2 ANQGSEA come from the germline V gene. The CDR3 consists of 13 residues. Trimming stripped 2 bases from V and 2 bases from J, with 9 bases between. In DNA form, the CDR3 reads TGCAGCGTTGAACAGGGATGGCAAGAGACCCAGTACTTC. Amino acids: CSVEQGWQETQYF.

Here the CDR3 reads CASSITGSDQPQHF. The CDR3 DNA reads TGTGCCAGTAGTATCACAGGGAGCGATCAGCCCCAGCATTTT. V is TRBV19 and J is TRBJ1-5; tentative D call: TRBD1 (6 bases). CDR1 LNHDA and CDR2 SQIVND come from the germline V gene (reference sequence). The CDR3 is 14 residues long. The V gene lost 3 bases and the J gene lost 5 bases, with 11 bases spanning the gap.

The chain has TRBV6-4 and TRBJ1-2; 10 bases are a match to TRBD1. The CDR3 sequence is 13 residues long. Germline V gene data show CDR1 as MRHNA and CDR2 as SNTAGT. V dropped 1 base and J dropped 13; count of bases not matched to a gene: 6. CDR3 protein: CASSDLTGGLLTF. The CDR3 bases are TGTGCCAGCAGTGACTTGACAGGGGGCCTTCTCACCTTC.

V gene TRBV28 combines with J gene TRBJ2-5; tentatively, D is TRBD2 (6 bases). Germline V gives CDR1 MDHEN, CDR2 SYDVKM. V was trimmed by 3 bases and J by 10 bases, leaving 18 bases between them. This CDR3 has 14 residues. This CDR3 reads CASSFEGGLLYQYF. For the CDR3, the DNA is TGTGCCAGCAGTTTCGAGGGAGGCCTATTGTACCAGTACTTC.

V usage is TRBV11-3 and J usage is TRBJ2-1, with D perhaps matching TRBD2 (6 bases). CDR3 length: 15 amino acids. CDR1 is SGHNT, CDR2 YENEEA, per germline. The ends were cut back, 2 bases at V and 5 bases at J, with 13 bases in the middle. The CDR3 loop is CASSLYGTSNNEQFF. The CDR3 nucleotides are TGTGCCAGCAGCTTATATGGGACTTCCAACAATGAGCAGTTCTTC.

The chain couples TRBV5-1 to TRBJ2-2; 7 positions agree with TRBD1. The V gene end was trimmed by 0 bases and the J gene end by 3 bases; junction bases not matched to a gene: 5. The CDR3 has 16 amino acids. Looked up from germline, CDR1 is SGHRS and CDR2 is YFSETQ. The CDR3 spells CASSLGQGIDTGELFF. In nucleotides, the CDR3 is TGCGCCAGCAGCTTGGGACAGGGAATTGACACCGGGGAGCTGTTTTTT. The whole variable domain, filled in from reference TRBV5-1 and TRBJ2-2, reads KAGVTQTPRYLIKTRGQQVTLSCSPISGHRSVSWYQQTPGQGLQFLFEYFSETQRNKGNFPGRFSGRQFSNSRSEMNVSTLELGDSALYLCASSLGQGIDTGELFFGEGSRLTVL.

The genes are TRBV28 and TRBJ1-5; D might be TRBD1 (6 bases). V lost 5 bases and J 7 bases, leaving 12 bases between the germline ends. The CDR3 contains 13 residues. Germline V gene data show CDR1 as MDHEN and CDR2 as SYDVKM. CDR3 nucleotide sequence: TGTGCCAGCAGTACAGGGCTTGGACAGCCCCAGCATTTT. This sequence encodes CASSTGLGQPQHF.

The V gene is TRBV6-5, the J gene TRBJ2-2; 9 bases align to TRBD2. V gave up 0 bases and J gave up 5 bases; unmatched junction bases: 1. CDR1 and CDR2 from the germline V gene are MNHEY and SVGAGI. CDR3 length: 15 residues. CDR3 coding DNA: TGTGCCAGCAGTTACTCAACTAGCGGGACCGGGGAGCTGTTTTTT. This encodes CASSYSTSGTGELFF.

The V and J genes are TRBV6-4 and TRBJ2-1, with 11 bases matching TRBD2. Germline V gene sequence: CDR1 MRHNA, CDR2 SNTAGT. J gave up 2 bases and V 4 bases, and 4 bases lay outside the gene matches. The CDR3 is 16 amino acids. CDR3: CASSALAGGPYNEQFF. The CDR3 DNA is TGTGCCAGCAGTGCGCTAGCGGGGGGTCCCTACAATGAGCAGTTCTTC.

This chain uses TRBV4-2 with TRBJ2-7, with a tentative D call TRBD1 (6 bases). The CDR3 consists of 13 residues. Germline V gene lookup returns CDR1 LGHNA and CDR2 YNFKEQ. Trimming took 1 base from V and 4 from J, leaving 8 bases between them. The chain's CDR3 is CASSQGTEYEQYF. For the CDR3, the DNA is TGTGCCAGCAGCCAAGGGACAGAGTACGAGCAGTACTTC.

The chain carries TRBV6-5 and TRBJ1-1; D is unresolved. V dropped 7 bases and J dropped 7 bases, with 16 bases sitting between them. Germline CDR1 reads MNHEY; CDR2 reads SVGAGI. This CDR3 spans 13 amino acids. Here the CDR3 reads CASNLGGTSEAFF. As DNA, the CDR3 is TGTGCCAGCAACCTGGGAGGCACCAGTGAAGCTTTCTTT.

This clone turned up a few times. Other DNA sequences in this sample translate to the same CDR3. The rearrangement uses TRBV9 and TRBJ2-2, with 8 bases fitting TRBD1. CDR3 length: 16 residues. V was clipped by 4 bases and J by 3 bases; unmatched bases: 8. Germline lookup yields CDR1 SGDLS and CDR2 YYNGEE. The chain's CDR3 is CASSPQGTGYTGELFF. CDR3 coding DNA: TGTGCCAGCAGCCCCCAGGGGACAGGATACACCGGGGAGCTGTTTTTT.

This chain links TRBV4-1 with TRBJ1-2; TRBD1 might be the D (5 bases). V dropped 1 base and J dropped 6 bases, with 12 bases sitting between them. The CDR3 sequence is 14 residues long. Germline lookup yields CDR1 MGHRA and CDR2 YSYEKL. Here the CDR3 DNA reads TGCGCCAGCAGCCAAGTTCCAGGGATGGATGGCTACACCTTC. Its protein product is CASSQVPGMDGYTF.

The chain combines TRBV2 with TRBJ2-1; TRBD2 might be the D (6 bases). Germline CDR1 and CDR2: SNHLY and FYNNEI. Trimming pared 3 bases from V and 7 bases from J, leaving 13 bases between. The CDR3 is 14 residues long. The CDR3 loop reads CASSDRGSWNEQFF. The CDR3 nucleotides read TGTGCCAGCAGTGATCGGGGGAGTTGGAATGAGCAGTTCTTC. Combining the CDR3 with reference TRBV2 and TRBJ2-1 gives the whole variable domain EPEVTQTPSHQVTQMGQEVILRCVPISNHLYFYWYRQILGQKVEFLVSFYNNEISEKSEIFDDQFSVERPDGSNFTLKIRSTKLEDSAMYFCASSDRGSWNEQFFGPGTRLTVL.

The chain joins TRBV6-6 to TRBJ1-5; D is uncertain. The CDR3 is 13 residues long. Trimming removed 2 bases at V and 9 bases at J, with 11 bases between. The germline gives CDR1 MNHNY, CDR2 SVGAGI (reference sequence). CDR3 amino acids: CASSYPPPGPQHF. The CDR3 DNA sequence: TGTGCCAGCAGTTACCCCCCCCCAGGGCCCCAGCATTTT.

The chain couples TRBV28 to TRBJ2-7; 10 positions agree with TRBD2. The length of the CDR3 is 15 residues. CDR1 is MDHEN, CDR2 SYDVKM, per germline. V was clipped by 3 bases and J by 1 base; unmatched bases: 3. For the CDR3, the DNA is TGTGCCAGCAGTTTTAGGGGACTAGCGTCCTACGAGCAGTACTTC. Amino acid sequence: CASSFRGLASYEQYF.

The chain uses TRBV5-1 and TRBJ2-3; possibly TRBD1 for D (5 bases). Germline values: CDR1 SGHRS, CDR2 YFSETQ. The germline V and J ends were trimmed by 0 bases and 6 bases, with 11 bases remaining between them. The CDR3 totals 14 residues. CDR3 amino acids: CASSLAQGSDTQYF. The CDR3 DNA is TGCGCCAGCAGCTTGGCGCAGGGTTCGGATACGCAGTATTTT.

This clone came up a few times. V and J are TRBV7-8 and TRBJ2-2, with 11 positions matching TRBD2. In germline, CDR1 is SGHVS, CDR2 FQNEAQ. Germline trimming cut 5 bases from V and 6 bases from J; bases unmatched to any gene: 8. The CDR3 spans 16 residues. The CDR3 DNA is TGTGCCAGCAGCCTCCTAGGGGGACTAGCGGCCGGGGAGCTGTTTTTT. It encodes CASSLLGGLAAGELFF.

This clone has only one observation. The V and J genes are TRBV30 and TRBJ2-5, with D perhaps TRBD2 (5 bases). Germline CDR1 and CDR2: GTSNPN and SVGIG (reference sequence). Trimming left V 1 base short and J 1 base short, with 10 bases between. The CDR3 contains 14 residues. CDR3 DNA sequence: TGTGCCTGGAGTGGGGGTGAGGGCCAAGAGACCCAGTACTTC. Protein: CAWSGGEGQETQYF.